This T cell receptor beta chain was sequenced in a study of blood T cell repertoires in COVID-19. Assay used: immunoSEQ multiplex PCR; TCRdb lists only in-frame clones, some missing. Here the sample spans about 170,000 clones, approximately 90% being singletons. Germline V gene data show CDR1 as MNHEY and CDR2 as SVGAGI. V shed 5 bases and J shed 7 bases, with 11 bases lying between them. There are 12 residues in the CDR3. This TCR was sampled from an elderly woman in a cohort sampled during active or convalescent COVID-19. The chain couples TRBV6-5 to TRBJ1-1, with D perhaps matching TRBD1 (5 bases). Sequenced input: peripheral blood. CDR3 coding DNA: TGTGCCAGCAGTAGAATAGGGGATGAAGCTTTCTTT. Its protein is CASSRIGDEAFF.